The 30 T cell receptor beta chains listed next were all sequenced from one sample in a study of shared T cell receptors in the human thymus. TCRdb keeps only in-frame clones here, not all; method: immunoSEQ multiplex PCR. The sample consists of approximately 660,000 clones, 88% of them appearing once. This sample was also put to use in a study of human thymus T cells.

Sequencing was done on a sample of thymocytes. These receptor sequences come from a boy less than two years old with a congenital heart defect.

The V call is TRBV2, the J call TRBJ1-1; D remains ambiguous. Trimming shortened V by 7 bases and J by 0 bases, and 12 bases separated the two germline ends. This CDR3 has 14 residues. Germline CDR1 and CDR2: SNHLY and FYNNEI. The CDR3 nucleotides are TGTGCCAGCACGTCAGCGGCCATGAACACTGAAGCTTTCTTT. This encodes CASTSAAMNTEAFF.

V gene TRBV30 combines with J gene TRBJ2-1; 14 bases align to TRBD2. V was clipped by 2 bases and J by 1 base; unmatched bases: 10. This CDR3 is 19 amino acids long. Germline values: CDR1 GTSNPN, CDR2 SVGIG (reference sequence). DNA of the CDR3: TGTGCCTGGAGTCCGGGACTAGCGGGAGAGAATCTTTCCTACAATGAGCAGTTCTTC. Translated: CAWSPGLAGENLSYNEQFF.

This sequence joins TRBV15 and TRBJ2-3; TRBD2 agrees at 7 bases. Germline lookup yields CDR1 LNHNV and CDR2 YYDKDF (reference sequence). Trimming at V came to 5 bases and at J to 3 bases, leaving 14 bases not matched to a gene. The CDR3 runs to 17 residues. The CDR3 here is CATSPPTVLADTDTQYF. In DNA, the CDR3 is TGTGCCACCAGCCCCCCTACTGTTCTAGCGGATACAGATACGCAGTATTTT.

The chain couples TRBV7-6 to TRBJ2-7; 7 bases are shared with TRBD1. Germline loops: CDR1 SGHVS, CDR2 FNYEAQ. The CDR3 extends over 18 amino acids. V trimming: 2 bases; J trimming: 0 bases; junction bases outside the gene matches: 13. Written as DNA, the CDR3 is TGTGCCAGCAGCTTAAGGGTTTCTTCACAGGGGAGCTCCTACGAGCAGTACTTC. Protein sequence: CASSLRVSSQGSSYEQYF.

The chain recombines TRBV7-8 with TRBJ2-3, with D possibly being TRBD1 (6 bases). This CDR3 has 18 amino acids. Trimming took off 5 bases at V and 2 bases at J, with 23 bases between the two ends. Germline CDR1 reads SGHVS; CDR2 reads FQNEAQ. In DNA form, the CDR3 reads TGTGCCAGCAGCCCCACCCCCTGGGACATGTTACCCACAGATACGCAGTATTTT. Its protein product is CASSPTPWDMLPTDTQYF. The full variable domain, rest sourced from reference TRBV7-8 and TRBJ2-3, is GAGVSQSPRYKVAKRGQDVALRCDPISGHVSLFWYQQALGQGPEFLTYFQNEAQLDKSGLPSDRFFAERPEGSVSTLKIQRTQQEDSAVYLCASSPTPWDMLPTDTQYFGPGTRLTVL.

This rearrangement joins TRBV11-2 to TRBJ2-7; 13 nucleotides align to TRBD2. The trim removed 3 bases at V and 10 bases at J, leaving 6 bases unmatched. Germline CDR1 SGHAT, CDR2 FQNNGV. This CDR3 is 14 amino acids long. DNA of the CDR3: TGTGCCAGCAGCTTTGGACTAGCGGGAGAGGGCCAGTACTTC. This encodes CASSFGLAGEGQYF. Drawing the rest from reference TRBV11-2 and TRBJ2-7, the complete variable domain is EAGVAQSPRYKIIEKRQSVAFWCNPISGHATLYWYQQILGQGPKLLIQFQNNGVVDDSQLPKDRFSAERLKGVDSTLKIQPAKLEDSAVYLCASSFGLAGEGQYFGPGTRLTVT.

The V call is TRBV5-4, the J call TRBJ2-7, with 9 nucleotides matching TRBD1. Germline values: CDR1 SGHNT, CDR2 YYREEE (reference sequence). V shed 0 bases and J 2 bases; nucleotides not matched to a gene: 9. The CDR3 length is 17 residues. The DNA of the CDR3 is TGTGCCAGCAGCTTGGGAGGACAGGGGAGAGGAACCTACGAGCAGTACTTC. As protein: CASSLGGQGRGTYEQYF.

This chain links TRBV29-1 with TRBJ2-1; D might be TRBD2 (6 bases). Per germline, CDR1 SQVTM and CDR2 ANQGSEA. The V gene lost 4 bases and the J gene lost 9 bases, with 13 bases spanning the gap. CDR3 length equals 12 residues. CDR3 sequence: CSVAREPGEQFF. The CDR3 nucleotides read TGCAGCGTTGCACGGGAGCCCGGTGAGCAGTTCTTC.

The rearrangement uses TRBV12-5 and TRBJ2-5; 8 bases are shared with TRBD2. Germline V gene sequence: CDR1 LGHNT, CDR2 FRNRAP. J gave up 4 bases and V 1 base, and 8 bases lay outside the gene matches. The CDR3 contains 16 residues. CDR3 region: CASGLGGRPDGETQYF. The CDR3 nucleotides are TGTGCTAGTGGTTTGGGCGGGAGGCCCGACGGAGAGACCCAGTACTTC.

The chain joins TRBV19 to TRBJ2-1; TRBD1 matches at 7 bases. The germline V gene encodes CDR1 LNHDA and CDR2 SQIVND (reference sequence). Trimming took 6 bases from V and 6 from J; bases not matched to a gene: 5. The CDR3 totals 13 residues. The CDR3 DNA sequence: TGTGCCAGTAGGTCGACAGGGATCAATGAGCAGTTCTTC. It codes for CASRSTGINEQFF.

J is TRBJ2-1 and V is TRBV7-9, with TRBD2 matching 7 bases. Germline V gene data show CDR1 as SEHNR and CDR2 as FQNEAQ (reference sequence). V lost 5 bases to trimming and J lost 8 bases; unmatched junction nucleotides: 6. This CDR3 comprises 13 residues. The DNA for the CDR3 is TGTGCCAGCAGCCCACGACTAGCACATGAGCAGTTCTTC. Protein product: CASSPRLAHEQFF.

The chain recombines TRBV7-2 with TRBJ2-7, with 8 positions matching TRBD2. J lost 5 bases, V lost 8 bases, and 8 bases had no gene match. The CDR3 is 13 residues long. Germline loops: CDR1 SGHTA, CDR2 FQGNSA. CDR3 protein: CASRREGSHEQYF. The DNA for the CDR3 is TGTGCCAGCCGACGGGAGGGGAGCCACGAGCAGTACTTC.

The J gene is TRBJ2-7, the V gene TRBV12-5; TRBD1 aligns across 10 bases. The trim removed 5 bases at V and 3 bases at J, leaving 4 bases unmatched. The CDR3 runs to 14 residues. Germline CDR1 reads LGHNT; CDR2 reads FRNRAP. Here the CDR3 reads CASGKGQGHYEQYF. The CDR3 nucleotides read TGTGCTAGTGGTAAGGGACAGGGGCACTACGAGCAGTACTTC.

The chain links TRBV4-1 to TRBJ1-2; D is uncertain. This CDR3 comprises 13 residues. The germline CDR1 and CDR2 sequences are MGHRA and YSYEKL. Trimming stripped 3 bases from V and 4 bases from J, with 9 bases between. The CDR3: CASSQHSGYGYTF. The CDR3 DNA reads as TGCGCCAGCAGCCAGCACAGCGGCTATGGCTACACCTTC.

J is TRBJ1-4 and V is TRBV10-1, with a possible D match to TRBD1 (6 bases). Trimming removed 5 bases from V and 8 bases from J, with 15 bases in between. Germline V gene lookup returns CDR1 WNHNN and CDR2 SYGVQD (reference sequence). CDR3 length: 14 amino acids. Here the CDR3 reads CASSHDRTREKLFF. In DNA, the CDR3 is TGCGCCAGCAGTCACGACAGGACGAGAGAAAAACTGTTTTTT.

This chain uses TRBV10-3 with TRBJ2-7; TRBD1 aligns across 7 bases. This CDR3 has 13 amino acids. The germline V gene encodes CDR1 ENHRY and CDR2 SYGVKD. Losses at the gene ends were 8 bases for V and 2 bases for J; bases not matched to a gene: 6. The CDR3 region has the DNA TGTGCCATCCTAGGGGGCTCTCCCTACGAGCAGTACTTC. It yields the protein CAILGGSPYEQYF.

This clone was seen only once. Distinct nucleotide sequences in the sample also encode this CDR3. V and J are TRBV9 and TRBJ2-2; 7 bases line up with TRBD2. The J segment lost 1 base and the V segment lost 2 bases, leaving 2 bases of the junction unmatched. The CDR3 is 15 amino acids. Germline lookup yields CDR1 SGDLS and CDR2 YYNGEE. The CDR3 region has the DNA TGTGCCAGCAGCGTGGGGAGGGGGAACACCGGGGAGCTGTTTTTT. Translation: CASSVGRGNTGELFF. Using reference TRBV9 and TRBJ2-2 for the parts outside the CDR3, the full variable domain is DSGVTQTPKHLITATGQRVTLRCSPRSGDLSVYWYQQSLDQGLQFLIQYYNGEERAKGNILERFSAQQFPDLHSELNLSSLELGDSALYFCASSVGRGNTGELFFGEGSRLTVL.

The V call is TRBV2, the J call TRBJ1-5, with TRBD1 identical over 7 bases. The V and J ends lost 11 bases and 6 bases, in that order; junction bases with no gene match: 10. Germline loops: CDR1 SNHLY, CDR2 FYNNEI. This CDR3 region has 13 residues. Here the CDR3 DNA reads TGTGCCGGGAACCGGGACAGAAGTCAGCCCCAGCATTTT. It is translated as CAGNRDRSQPQHF. The whole variable domain, filled in from reference TRBV2 and TRBJ1-5, reads EPEVTQTPSHQVTQMGQEVILRCVPISNHLYFYWYRQILGQKVEFLVSFYNNEISEKSEIFDDQFSVERPDGSNFTLKIRSTKLEDSAMYFCAGNRDRSQPQHFGDGTRLSIL.

V and J are TRBV14 and TRBJ1-2; unclear D gene. Trimming took off 0 bases at V and 4 bases at J, with 6 bases between the two ends. Germline V gives CDR1 SGHDN, CDR2 FVKESK. This CDR3 comprises 13 residues. The DNA for the CDR3 is TGTGCCAGCAGCCAAGATGGAGCCTATGGCTACACCTTC. Translation: CASSQDGAYGYTF.

A single count supports this clone. This rearrangement joins TRBV7-3 to TRBJ2-1; D remains unclear. Germline V CDR1 and CDR2: SGHTA, FQGTGA. V lost 5 bases and J lost 6, with 14 bases in between. The CDR3 extends over 14 amino acids. Written as DNA, the CDR3 is TGTGCCAGCAGCCCCTCCGAGCGTTTCAATGAGCAGTTCTTC. Its translation: CASSPSERFNEQFF.

The CDR3 protein is CASSQVPGQGEGKLFF. In nucleotides, the CDR3 is TGCGCCAGCAGCCAAGTCCCGGGACAGGGGGAGGGAAAACTGTTTTTT. V and J are TRBV4-1 and TRBJ1-4; 11 nucleotides line up with TRBD1. The CDR3 totals 16 residues. The germline gives CDR1 MGHRA, CDR2 YSYEKL. With V trimmed by 1 base and J by 10 bases, 8 bases remained unmatched.

The rearrangement links TRBV2 to TRBJ2-1, with 7 bases matching TRBD2. This CDR3 has 19 residues. CDR1 and CDR2 from the germline V gene are SNHLY and FYNNEI. V trimming: 6 bases; J trimming: 2 bases; junction bases outside the gene matches: 19. CDR3 sequence (DNA): TGTGCCAGCAGACCCCCCAGTAGGGCGGGAGCAAGGACCTACAATGAGCAGTTCTTC. This gives the protein CASRPPSRAGARTYNEQFF.

The CDR3 DNA follows: TGTGCCAGCAGCTTGGATTCCGGTGGTGCGTTCTTC. It is translated as CASSLDSGGAFF. The chain carries TRBV5-4 and TRBJ2-1; D not resolved. Per germline, CDR1 SGHNT and CDR2 YYREEE (reference sequence). CDR3 length: 12 residues. Trimming removed 0 bases from V and 15 bases from J, with 13 bases in between.

The rearrangement uses TRBV4-2 and TRBJ2-2; 10 positions match TRBD2. Germline CDR1 reads LGHNA; CDR2 reads YNFKEQ. CDR3 length equals 21 residues. Losses at the gene ends were 0 bases for V and 6 bases for J; bases not matched to a gene: 19. This CDR3 is CASSQDLTSGKAPNSAGELFF. The CDR3 coding sequence is TGTGCCAGCAGCCAAGATCTTACTAGCGGGAAGGCACCGAACAGCGCCGGGGAGCTGTTTTTT.

This chain links TRBV29-1 with TRBJ1-4; 8 bases are a match to TRBD1. The trim removed 6 bases at V and 7 bases at J, leaving 7 bases unmatched. Germline-derived CDR1 and CDR2 are SQVTM and ANQGSEA. This CDR3 is 13 amino acids long. For the CDR3, the DNA is TGCAGCGTCAAGGACAGGGTCGGTGAAAAACTGTTTTTT. Translated, it gives CSVKDRVGEKLFF.

V gene TRBV6-5 combines with J gene TRBJ1-1, with D possibly being TRBD1 (5 bases). This CDR3 is 13 amino acids long. V lost 6 bases to trimming and J lost 11 bases, with 19 bases between them. Germline V lookup: CDR1 MNHEY, CDR2 SVGAGI. The CDR3: CASSSRDCPRAFF. The DNA of the CDR3 is TGTGCCAGCAGCTCCCGGGACTGCCCTCGTGCTTTCTTT.

CDR3 nucleotides: TGTGCCAGAAACAGGGGGCCGGGGGGGGCCCCCTCGAACACCGGGGAGCTGTTTTTT. Translating it yields CARNRGPGGAPSNTGELFF. The chain has TRBV2 and TRBJ2-2; a weak D match, TRBD1 (9 bases). Germline loops: CDR1 SNHLY, CDR2 FYNNEI. The CDR3 is made up of 19 amino acids. The V end lost 9 bases, the J end lost 0 bases, and 26 bases lay between the germline ends.

The chain recombines TRBV4-2 with TRBJ2-3; D possibly corresponds to TRBD2 (5 bases). Germline assignment: CDR1 LGHNA and CDR2 YNFKEQ. The CDR3 is 15 residues long. V was clipped by 1 base and J by 4 bases, with 12 bases between them. The CDR3 sequence: CASSQVRLSADTQYF. DNA of the CDR3: TGTGCCAGCAGCCAAGTCCGGCTTAGCGCAGATACGCAGTATTTT.

The chain couples TRBV28 to TRBJ2-1; 11 bases are a match to TRBD2. CDR3 length: 18 amino acids. Germline V gene data show CDR1 as MDHEN and CDR2 as SYDVKM. V shed 5 bases and J 9 bases; nucleotides not matched to a gene: 18. CDR3 amino acids: CASSLTGLAGLRSGEQFF. CDR3 sequence (DNA): TGTGCCAGCAGTCTAACAGGACTAGCGGGCCTCCGGAGCGGTGAGCAGTTCTTC.

The chain recombines TRBV7-9 with TRBJ1-5; 9 bases are shared with TRBD1. The trim removed 5 bases at V and 10 bases at J, leaving 9 bases unmatched. CDR3 length: 14 amino acids. Germline loops: CDR1 SEHNR, CDR2 FQNEAQ (reference sequence). The CDR3 spells CASSQGQGGVPQHF. In DNA, the CDR3 is TGTGCCAGCAGCCAGGGACAGGGAGGGGTACCCCAGCATTTT.